These T cell receptor beta chains were read from a single sample in a study of PD-1 blockade in classical Hodgkin lymphoma. Generated by immunoSEQ multiplex PCR, the TCRdb table keeps only in-frame clones and is missing some. The sample holds over 50,000 clones, roughly 85% seen once. The sample here was peripheral blood mononuclear cells (PBMCs), taken before the fourth cycle of nivolumab. The receptors were gathered from a human donor with classical Hodgkin lymphoma. The CDR3 runs from the conserved cysteine through the conserved F or W. The order of the fields is D gene, J gene, V gene, clone size, CDR3 DNA, CDR3 protein. D genes are given only for firm matches. The size of a clone is reported for some rows only, either as once, few or many, or as a class for expanded clones.

NA,TRBJ2-7,TRBV5-1,NA,TGCGCCAGCAGCTTGGAAGGCGGATCCCAACTTAACGCGGAGCAGTACTTC,CASSLEGGSQLNAEQYF
TRBD1,TRBJ2-2,TRBV5-1,NA,TGCGCCAGCAGCCAGGGACAGTCGAACACCGGGGAGCTGTTTTTT,CASSQGQSNTGELFF
NA,TRBJ1-4,TRBV7-2,NA,TGTGCCAGCAGAACCTCGATGGCGGAAAAACTGTTTTTT,CASRTSMAEKLFF
NA,TRBJ1-5,TRBV27,NA,TGTGCCAGCAGTCCCCGCCTTGGGGTGGGTAATCAGCCCCAGCATTTT,CASSPRLGVGNQPQHF
NA,TRBJ1-1,TRBV28,NA,TGTGCCAGCAGTTTCCCCCCGGGGAACACTGAAGCTTTCTTT,CASSFPPGNTEAFF
TRBD1,TRBJ1-3,TRBV5-1,NA,TGCGCCAGCAGCTCGACAGGGCTCGGAAACACCATATATTTT,CASSSTGLGNTIYF
NA,TRBJ1-2,TRBV6-6,NA,TGTGCCAGCAGTTATATTCCGGAGACCTATGGCTACACCTTC,CASSYIPETYGYTF
TRBD1,TRBJ2-2,TRBV6-1,NA,TGTGCCAGCAGAGGGACAGGGGGCCTCACCGGGGAGCTGTTTTTT,CASRGTGGLTGELFF
TRBD2,TRBJ2-5,TRBV11-2,NA,TGTGCCAGCAGCCGGGGACTAGCGGGGGGGCCTATCCGTAAGACCCAGTACTTC,CASSRGLAGGPIRKTQYF
NA,TRBJ1-2,TRBV9,few,TGTGCCAGCAGCACAGGATTCTATGGCTACACCTTC,CASSTGFYGYTF
NA,TRBJ2-7,TRBV2,NA,TGTGCCAGCGTACAGGGTCCCTCCTACGAGCAGTACTTC,CASVQGPSYEQYF
TRBD1,TRBJ1-5,TRBV7-9,NA,TGTGCCAGCAGCCACCATAGAGGGACAGACAATCAGCCCCAGCATTTT,CASSHHRGTDNQPQHF
NA,TRBJ2-7,TRBV6-5,NA,TGTGCCAGCAGTTACTCGGGTGGGACGGAGAGGAACGAGCAGTACTTC,CASSYSGGTERNEQYF
TRBD1,TRBJ1-2,TRBV7-8,NA,TGTGCCAGCAGCTTGATTCCGGGACAGGCAGACTATGGCTACACCTTC,CASSLIPGQADYGYTF
TRBD1,TRBJ1-1,TRBV19,once,TGTGCCAGTGCACAGGGGAGCACTGAAGCTTTCTTT,CASAQGSTEAFF
NA,TRBJ2-7,TRBV19,NA,TGTGCCAGTAGTAGGGGACCCGTCTACGAGCAGTACTTC,CASSRGPVYEQYF
NA,TRBJ2-2,TRBV5-5,NA,TGTGCCAGCAGTCGACCCAGCAGCACCGGGGAGCTGTTTTTT,CASSRPSSTGELFF
NA,TRBJ1-5,TRBV5-6,NA,TGTGCCAGCAGCTTGGAAGGGCGAGGCCTAAATCAGCCCCAGCATTTT,CASSLEGRGLNQPQHF
NA,TRBJ1-5,TRBV18,NA,TGTGCCAGCTCACCAGACCCCAATAGCAATCAGCCCCAGCATTTT,CASSPDPNSNQPQHF
NA,TRBJ1-1,TRBV7-9,NA,TGTGCCAGCAGCTTAGCGATAACCAACACTGAAGCTTTCTTT,CASSLAITNTEAFF
NA,TRBJ1-2,TRBV29-1,NA,TGCAGCGTTGAAAATGACCGGGACTATGGCTACACCTTC,CSVENDRDYGYTF
NA,TRBJ2-7,TRBV7-2,NA,TGTGCCAGCAGCCGGGCAGGAGAGCAGTACTTC,CASSRAGEQYF
TRBD1,TRBJ1-1,TRBV7-3,NA,TGTGCCAGCAGCTTAATCGGGACAGGAGAAGCTTTCTTT,CASSLIGTGEAFF
NA,TRBJ1-4,TRBV28,NA,TGTGCCAGCAGGCCGACGGGTAATGAAAAACTGTTTTTT,CASRPTGNEKLFF
NA,TRBJ2-7,TRBV11-3,NA,TGTGCCAGCAGCCCTGGACAGACCTACGAGCAGTACTTC,CASSPGQTYEQYF